The 12 T cell receptor beta chains presented below share a single source sample, sequenced in a study of blood T cells in healthy people across ages. Through a sample-barcoded 5' primer and a J-beta primer mix, a second PCR was run for 7 to 11 cycles. Each CDR3 protein is one row after TCRdb ran MiXCR on the 5' RACE reads. There are around 1,000,000 distinct CDR3 sequences in the sample; 35% to 45% occur only once, and about an eighth lies in the top ten. Source material: blood. These receptor sequences come from a man younger than 35 in good health.

The chain couples TRBV6-5 to TRBJ2-1; maybe TRBD2 (7 bases). Germline V gene sequence: CDR1 MNHEY, CDR2 SVGAGI. Trimming cost V 4 bases and J 9 bases, with 13 bases left between them. The CDR3 has 13 amino acids. DNA for the CDR3: TGTGCCAGCAGTTCTTACAGGGAGGGTGAGCAGTTCTTC. Encoded protein: CASSSYREGEQFF.

This clonotype has just a few counts. This chain links TRBV27 with TRBJ2-5; 9 bases are a match to TRBD1. The CDR3 length is 15 residues. Trimming took 6 bases from V and 2 from J; bases not matched to a gene: 7. CDR1 and CDR2 from the germline V gene are MNHEY and SMNVEV (reference sequence). The DNA for the CDR3 is TGTGCCAGCAGGTCAGGACAGGGGTTACAAGAGACCCAGTACTTC. Its translation is CASRSGQGLQETQYF.

The V call is TRBV28, the J call TRBJ1-2; no clear D. The CDR3 loop spans 15 amino acids. Germline V gene data show CDR1 as MDHEN and CDR2 as SYDVKM. V was cut by 5 bases and J by 6 bases, with 19 bases left in between. DNA of the CDR3: TGTGCCAGCAGTCTCCCGACACGGGATTCGGATGGCTACACCTTC. Amino acids: CASSLPTRDSDGYTF.

This clonotype has ten or more counts. This chain uses TRBV10-3 with TRBJ2-7, with 8 bases lining up with TRBD1. V gave up 5 bases and J gave up 3 bases; unmatched junction bases: 12. CDR3 size: 16 residues. Looked up from germline, CDR1 is ENHRY and CDR2 is SYGVKD. In nucleotides, the CDR3 is TGTGCCATCAGTACTACCGGTGGGACAGGTGTCTACGAGCAGTACTTC. This sequence encodes CAISTTGGTGVYEQYF.

V and J are TRBV20-1 and TRBJ2-2; 9 bases line up with TRBD1. From germline, CDR1 is DFQATT and CDR2 SNEGSKA (reference sequence). J gave up 5 bases and V 6 bases, and 7 bases lay outside the gene matches. The CDR3 runs to 14 residues. The CDR3 here is CSASGQGWTGELFF. In nucleotides, the CDR3 is TGCAGTGCCTCGGGACAGGGTTGGACCGGGGAGCTGTTTTTT.

The chain combines TRBV20-1 with TRBJ1-2, with a weak D call TRBD1 (5 bases). V lost 3 bases and J lost 4, with 12 bases in between. The length of the CDR3 is 13 residues. CDR1 DFQATT and CDR2 SNEGSKA come from the germline V gene (reference sequence). As DNA, the CDR3 is TGCAGTGCTAGGGTAGGGGTTCGCTATGGCTACACCTTC. Its protein product is CSARVGVRYGYTF.

The V call is TRBV2, the J call TRBJ2-7; TRBD1 aligns across 9 bases. Germline CDR1 is SNHLY and CDR2 is FYNNEI. The trim removed 11 bases at V and 3 bases at J, leaving 14 bases unmatched. The CDR3 loop spans 15 amino acids. The CDR3, as DNA: TGTGCCGGCGGAGCAACGGGACAGGGCCGCTACGAGCAGTACTTC. The encoded protein is CAGGATGQGRYEQYF.

The rearrangement uses TRBV12-3 or TRBV12-4 and TRBJ2-7; unclear D gene. Trimming removed 7 bases at V and 3 bases at J, with 16 bases between. The CDR3 runs 14 residues. The DNA of the CDR3 is TGTGCCAGCACCCCAGAGGTCTACTACTACGAGCAGTACTTC. Protein product: CASTPEVYYYEQYF.

The rearrangement links TRBV10-3 to TRBJ2-5; possible D gene TRBD2, 6 bases. The CDR3 totals 13 residues. CDR1 ENHRY and CDR2 SYGVKD come from the germline V gene. The V and J ends lost 3 bases and 5 bases respectively, with 10 bases between them. CDR3 in amino acids: CAISDGRGETQYF. Here the CDR3 DNA reads TGTGCCATCAGTGACGGTCGGGGGGAGACCCAGTACTTC.

This clonotype has at least ten counts. The gene calls are TRBV7-8 and TRBJ2-1, with no clear D. CDR1 is SGHVS and CDR2 is FQNEAQ in the germline V gene. V gave up 10 bases and J gave up 4 bases, with 5 bases separating them. This CDR3 comprises 10 residues. CDR3 DNA sequence: TGTGCCACCGGATACAATGAGCAGTTCTTC. Its translation: CATGYNEQFF.

This clonotype has only a few counts. The rearrangement joins TRBV20-1 to TRBJ2-5; 8 bases align to TRBD2. Germline CDR1 is DFQATT and CDR2 is SNEGSKA (reference sequence). V gave up 6 bases and J gave up 1 base; unmatched junction bases: 4. This CDR3 has 13 residues. The CDR3 sequence: CSASAGGQETQYF. CDR3 nucleotide sequence: TGCAGTGCCAGTGCGGGGGGCCAAGAGACCCAGTACTTC.

The J gene is TRBJ2-1, the V gene TRBV6-2 or TRBV6-3, with a weak D call TRBD1 (6 bases). The germline V gene has CDR1 MNHEY and CDR2 SVGEGT. V gave up 7 bases and J gave up 4 bases, with 29 bases separating them. The CDR3 consists of 19 residues. The CDR3 DNA reads TGTGCCAGCACCCCGTGGGCAGGGGTCCTCCCAGAGCGTTACAATGAGCAGTTCTTC. Translation: CASTPWAGVLPERYNEQFF.